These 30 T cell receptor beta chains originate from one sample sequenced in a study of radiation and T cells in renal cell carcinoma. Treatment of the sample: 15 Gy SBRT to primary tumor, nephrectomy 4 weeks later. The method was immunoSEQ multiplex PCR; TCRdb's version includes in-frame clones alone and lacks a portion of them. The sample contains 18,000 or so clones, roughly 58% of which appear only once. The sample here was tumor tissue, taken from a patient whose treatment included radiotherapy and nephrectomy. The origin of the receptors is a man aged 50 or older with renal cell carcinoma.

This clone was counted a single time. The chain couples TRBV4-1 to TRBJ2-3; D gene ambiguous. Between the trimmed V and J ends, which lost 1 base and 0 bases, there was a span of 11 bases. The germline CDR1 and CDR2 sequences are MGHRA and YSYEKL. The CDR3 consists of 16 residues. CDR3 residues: CASSQGNRRSTDTQYF. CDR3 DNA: TGCGCCAGCAGCCAAGGTAACAGAAGAAGCACAGATACGCAGTATTTT.

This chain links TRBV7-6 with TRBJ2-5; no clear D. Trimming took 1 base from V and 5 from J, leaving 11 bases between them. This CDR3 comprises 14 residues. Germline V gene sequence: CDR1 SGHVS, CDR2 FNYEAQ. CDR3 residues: CASSLVGSQETQYF. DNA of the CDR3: TGTGCCAGCAGCTTAGTGGGGTCCCAGGAGACCCAGTACTTC.

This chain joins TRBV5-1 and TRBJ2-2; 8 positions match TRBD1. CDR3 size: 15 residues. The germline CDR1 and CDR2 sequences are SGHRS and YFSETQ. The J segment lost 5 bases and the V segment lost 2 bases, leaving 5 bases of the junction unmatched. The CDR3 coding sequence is TGCGCCAGCAGCTTTATGGGACAGGTAACCGGGGAGCTGTTTTTT. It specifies CASSFMGQVTGELFF.

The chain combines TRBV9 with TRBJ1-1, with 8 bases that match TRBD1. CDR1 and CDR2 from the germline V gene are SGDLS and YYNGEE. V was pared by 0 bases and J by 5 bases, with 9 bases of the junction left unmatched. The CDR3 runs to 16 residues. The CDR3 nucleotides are TGTGCCAGCAGCGTAGGAGCAGGGGGCGAGAATACTGAAGCTTTCTTT. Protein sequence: CASSVGAGGENTEAFF.

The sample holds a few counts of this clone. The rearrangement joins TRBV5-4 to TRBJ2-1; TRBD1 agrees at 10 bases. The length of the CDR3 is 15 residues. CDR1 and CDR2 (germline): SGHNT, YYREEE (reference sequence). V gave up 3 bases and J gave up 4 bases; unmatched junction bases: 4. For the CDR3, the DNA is TGTGCCAGCAGCTCTGGGGACAGGGGATACAATGAGCAGTTCTTC. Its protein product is CASSSGDRGYNEQFF.

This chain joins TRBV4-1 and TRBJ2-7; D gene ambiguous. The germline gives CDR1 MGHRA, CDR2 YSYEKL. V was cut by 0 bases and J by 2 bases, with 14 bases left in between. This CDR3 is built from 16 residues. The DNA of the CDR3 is TGCGCCAGCAGCCAAGATTTGAACCTTCGGGCCTACGAGCAGTACTTC. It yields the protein CASSQDLNLRAYEQYF.

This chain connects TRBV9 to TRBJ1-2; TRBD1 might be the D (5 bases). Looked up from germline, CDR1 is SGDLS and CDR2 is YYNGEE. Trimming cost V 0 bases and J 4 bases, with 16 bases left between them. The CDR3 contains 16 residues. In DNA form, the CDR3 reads TGTGCCAGCAGCGTAGCCCGCCGGGACGACCCCTATGGCTACACCTTC. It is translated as CASSVARRDDPYGYTF.

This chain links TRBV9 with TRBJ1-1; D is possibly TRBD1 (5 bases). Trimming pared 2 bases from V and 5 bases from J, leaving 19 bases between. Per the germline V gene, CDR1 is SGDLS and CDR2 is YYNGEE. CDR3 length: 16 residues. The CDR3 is CASSVRAGARWTEAFF. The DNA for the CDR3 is TGTGCCAGCAGCGTTAGGGCCGGGGCTCGTTGGACTGAAGCTTTCTTT. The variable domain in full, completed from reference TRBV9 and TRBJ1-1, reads DSGVTQTPKHLITATGQRVTLRCSPRSGDLSVYWYQQSLDQGLQFLIQYYNGEERAKGNILERFSAQQFPDLHSELNLSSLELGDSALYFCASSVRAGARWTEAFFGQGTRLTVV.

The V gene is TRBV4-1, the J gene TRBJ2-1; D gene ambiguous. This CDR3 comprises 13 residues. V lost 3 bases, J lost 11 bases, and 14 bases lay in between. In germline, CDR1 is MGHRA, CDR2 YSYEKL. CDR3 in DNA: TGCGCCAGCAGCCAGGACGTCAGGACCCAGCAGTTCTTC. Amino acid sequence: CASSQDVRTQQFF.

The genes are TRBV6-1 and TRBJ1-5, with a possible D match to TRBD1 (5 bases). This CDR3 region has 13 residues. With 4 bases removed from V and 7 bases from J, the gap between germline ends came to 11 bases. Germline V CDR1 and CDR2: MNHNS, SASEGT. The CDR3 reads CASSGDGVQPQHF. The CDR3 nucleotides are TGTGCCAGCAGTGGGGACGGGGTGCAGCCCCAGCATTTT.

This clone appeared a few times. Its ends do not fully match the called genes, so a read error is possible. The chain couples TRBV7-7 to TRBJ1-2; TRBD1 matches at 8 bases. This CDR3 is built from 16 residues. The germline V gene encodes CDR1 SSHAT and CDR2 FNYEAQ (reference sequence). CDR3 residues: CASSPLQGQGAYGYTF. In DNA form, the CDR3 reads TGTGCTAGCAGCCCACTACAAGGACAGGGTGCATATGGCTACACCTTC.

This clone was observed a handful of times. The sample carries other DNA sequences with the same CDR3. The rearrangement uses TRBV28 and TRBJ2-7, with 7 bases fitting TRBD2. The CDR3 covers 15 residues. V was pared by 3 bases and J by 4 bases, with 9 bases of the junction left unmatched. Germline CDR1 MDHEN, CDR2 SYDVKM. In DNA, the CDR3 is TGTGCCAGCAGTTTCGTGTCGGGAGGAAAATACGAGCAGTACTTC. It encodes CASSFVSGGKYEQYF.

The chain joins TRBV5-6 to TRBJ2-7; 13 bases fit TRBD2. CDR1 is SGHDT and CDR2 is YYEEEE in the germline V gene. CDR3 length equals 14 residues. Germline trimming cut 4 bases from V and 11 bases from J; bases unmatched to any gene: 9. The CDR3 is CASSPGLAGVFEYF. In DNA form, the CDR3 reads TGTGCCAGCAGCCCAGGACTAGCGGGAGTATTCGAGTACTTC. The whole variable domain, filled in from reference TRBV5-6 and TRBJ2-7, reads DAGVTQSPTHLIKTRGQQVTLRCSPKSGHDTVSWYQQALGQGPQFIFQYYEEEERQRGNFPDRFSGHQFPNYSSELNVNALLLGDSALYLCASSPGLAGVFEYFGPGTRLTVT.

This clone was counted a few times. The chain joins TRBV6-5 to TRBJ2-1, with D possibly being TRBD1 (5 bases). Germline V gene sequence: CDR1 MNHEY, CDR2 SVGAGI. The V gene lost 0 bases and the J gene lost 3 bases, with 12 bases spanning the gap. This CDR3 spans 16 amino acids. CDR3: CASSYSTGFGYNEQFF. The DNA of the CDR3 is TGTGCCAGCAGTTACTCTACAGGCTTTGGCTACAATGAGCAGTTCTTC.

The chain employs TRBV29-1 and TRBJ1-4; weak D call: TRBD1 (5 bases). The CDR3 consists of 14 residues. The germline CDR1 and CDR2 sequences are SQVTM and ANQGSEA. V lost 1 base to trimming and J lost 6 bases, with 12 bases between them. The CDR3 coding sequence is TGCAGCGTTGAAGTTGGGGCAGCTTATGAAAAACTGTTTTTT. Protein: CSVEVGAAYEKLFF.

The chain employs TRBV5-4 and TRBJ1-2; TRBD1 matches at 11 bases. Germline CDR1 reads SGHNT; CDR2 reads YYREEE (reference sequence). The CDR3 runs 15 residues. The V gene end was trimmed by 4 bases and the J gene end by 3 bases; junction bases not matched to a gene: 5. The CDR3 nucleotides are TGTGCCAGCAGCATCCCGGGACAGGGGGACTATGGCTACACCTTC. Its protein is CASSIPGQGDYGYTF.

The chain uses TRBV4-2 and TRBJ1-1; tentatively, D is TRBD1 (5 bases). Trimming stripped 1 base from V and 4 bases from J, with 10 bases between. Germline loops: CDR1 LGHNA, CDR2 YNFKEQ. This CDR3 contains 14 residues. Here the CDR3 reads CASSQVQGGTEAFF. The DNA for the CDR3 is TGTGCCAGCAGCCAAGTTCAGGGTGGCACTGAAGCTTTCTTT.

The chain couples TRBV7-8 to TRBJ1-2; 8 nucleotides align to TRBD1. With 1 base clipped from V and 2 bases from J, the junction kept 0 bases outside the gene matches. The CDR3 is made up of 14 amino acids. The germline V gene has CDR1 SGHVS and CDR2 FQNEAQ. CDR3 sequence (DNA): TGTGCCAGCAGCTTAGGGACAGGGAACTATGGCTACACCTTC. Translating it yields CASSLGTGNYGYTF.

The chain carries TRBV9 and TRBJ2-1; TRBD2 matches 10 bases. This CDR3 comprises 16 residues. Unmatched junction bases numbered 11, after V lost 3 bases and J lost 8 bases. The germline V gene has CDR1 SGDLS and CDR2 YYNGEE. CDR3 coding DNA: TGTGCCAGCAGCGGAGGGGAGGGACTAGCGATTGATGAGCAGTTCTTC. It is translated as CASSGGEGLAIDEQFF.

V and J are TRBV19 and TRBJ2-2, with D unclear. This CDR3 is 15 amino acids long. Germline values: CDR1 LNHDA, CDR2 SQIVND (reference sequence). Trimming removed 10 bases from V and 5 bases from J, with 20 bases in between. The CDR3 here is CAIRRGSLGTGELFF. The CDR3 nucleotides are TGTGCCATTCGAAGAGGCAGCCTGGGTACCGGGGAGCTGTTTTTT.

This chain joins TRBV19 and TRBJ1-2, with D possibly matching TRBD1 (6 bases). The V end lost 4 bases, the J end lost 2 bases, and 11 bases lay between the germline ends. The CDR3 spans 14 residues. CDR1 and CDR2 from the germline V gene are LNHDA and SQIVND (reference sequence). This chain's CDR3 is CASSRAGANYGYTF. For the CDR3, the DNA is TGTGCCAGTAGTAGGGCAGGGGCGAACTATGGCTACACCTTC.

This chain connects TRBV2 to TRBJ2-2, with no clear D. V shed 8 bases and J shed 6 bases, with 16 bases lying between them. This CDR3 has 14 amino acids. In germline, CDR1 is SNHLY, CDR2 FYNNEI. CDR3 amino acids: CASEVLPSAGELFF. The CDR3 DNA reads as TGTGCCAGCGAGGTGCTGCCCTCTGCCGGGGAGCTGTTTTTT.

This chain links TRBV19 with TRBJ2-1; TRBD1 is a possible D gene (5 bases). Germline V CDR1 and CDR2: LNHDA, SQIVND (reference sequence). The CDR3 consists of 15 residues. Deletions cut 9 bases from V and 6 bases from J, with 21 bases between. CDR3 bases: TGTGCCAGCGTGGGATTGGGGCTAGTCTTCAATGAGCAGTTCTTC. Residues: CASVGLGLVFNEQFF.

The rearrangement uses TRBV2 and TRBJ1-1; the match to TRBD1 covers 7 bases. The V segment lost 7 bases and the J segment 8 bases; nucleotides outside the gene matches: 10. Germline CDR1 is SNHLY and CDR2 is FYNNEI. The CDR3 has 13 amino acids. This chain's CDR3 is CASIGQGDWEAFF. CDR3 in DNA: TGTGCCAGCATTGGCCAGGGGGATTGGGAAGCTTTCTTT.

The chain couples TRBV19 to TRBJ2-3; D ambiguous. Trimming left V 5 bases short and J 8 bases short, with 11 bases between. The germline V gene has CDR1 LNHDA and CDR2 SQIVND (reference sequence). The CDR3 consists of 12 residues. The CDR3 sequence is CASSLTYGTQYF. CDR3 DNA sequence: TGTGCCAGTAGTCTGACGTATGGTACGCAGTATTTT.

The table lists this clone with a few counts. CDR3 bases: TGTGCCATCAGTGAAGGGGCAACCTCTGGAAACACCATATATTTT. Translated, it gives CAISEGATSGNTIYF. The chain employs TRBV10-3 and TRBJ1-3, with a possible D match to TRBD1 (5 bases). The germline gives CDR1 ENHRY, CDR2 SYGVKD. CDR3 length: 15 residues. Trimming pared 3 bases from V and 0 bases from J, leaving 9 bases between.

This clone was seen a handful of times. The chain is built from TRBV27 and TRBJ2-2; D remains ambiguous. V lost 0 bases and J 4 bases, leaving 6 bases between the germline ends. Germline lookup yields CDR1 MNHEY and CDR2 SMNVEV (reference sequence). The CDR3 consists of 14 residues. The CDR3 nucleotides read TGTGCCAGCAGTTTATCAGGGTCCACCGGGGAGCTGTTTTTT. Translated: CASSLSGSTGELFF.

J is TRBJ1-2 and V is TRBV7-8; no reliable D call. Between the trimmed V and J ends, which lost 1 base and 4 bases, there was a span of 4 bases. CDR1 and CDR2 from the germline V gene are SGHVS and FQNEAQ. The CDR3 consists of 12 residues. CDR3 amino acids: CASSLGGYGYTF. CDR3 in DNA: TGTGCCAGCAGCTTAGGGGGCTATGGCTACACCTTC.

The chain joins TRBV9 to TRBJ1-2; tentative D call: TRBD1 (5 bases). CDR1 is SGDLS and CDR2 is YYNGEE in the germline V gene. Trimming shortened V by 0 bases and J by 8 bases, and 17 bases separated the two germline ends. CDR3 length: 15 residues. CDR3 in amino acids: CASSVGGPIQGGYTF. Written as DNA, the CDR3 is TGTGCCAGCAGCGTAGGCGGGCCAATCCAGGGAGGCTACACCTTC.

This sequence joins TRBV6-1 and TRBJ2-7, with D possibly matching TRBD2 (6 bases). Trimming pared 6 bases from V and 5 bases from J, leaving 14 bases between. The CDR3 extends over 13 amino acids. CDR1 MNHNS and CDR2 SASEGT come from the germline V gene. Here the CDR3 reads CASRPQGLDEQYF. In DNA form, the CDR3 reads TGTGCCAGCAGGCCCCAGGGACTCGACGAGCAGTACTTC.